Listed below are T cell receptor beta chains from one sample, sequenced in a study of T cells in Graves' hyperthyroidism and ophthalmopathy. TCRdb passed the multiplex PCR reads through MiXCR, listing each CDR3 protein once. The table has about 640,000 distinct CDR3 sequences, roughly 20% seen once. The specimen sequenced was blood. The source is a young man with Graves' ophthalmopathy. The CDR3 runs from the conserved cysteine through the conserved F or W. The D gene is left open where the match is weak. Rows give clone size only sometimes, using once, few, many, or a class for an expanded clone.

V gene: TRBV27
J gene: TRBJ1-3
D gene: TRBD1
CDR3 length: 16
clone size: few
CDR3 DNA: TGTGCCAGCAGGGGTGCAGGGGGAGACTCTGGAAACACCATATATTTT
CDR3 protein: CASRGAGGDSGNTIYF

V gene: TRBV6-1
J gene: TRBJ2-3
D gene: NA
CDR3 length: 15
clone size: few
CDR3 DNA: TGTGCCAGCAGGGTCTGGAGCGGTAGCACAGATACGCAGTATTTT
CDR3 protein: CASRVWSGSTDTQYF

V gene: TRBV19
J gene: TRBJ2-5
D gene: TRBD2
CDR3 length: 18
clone size: NA
CDR3 DNA: TGTGCCAGTAGTACCTCCGGGACTAGCGGGAGCTGGGGAGAGACCCAGTACTTC
CDR3 protein: CASSTSGTSGSWGETQYF

V gene: TRBV6-1
J gene: TRBJ2-7
D gene: TRBD1
CDR3 length: 15
clone size: few
CDR3 DNA: TGTGCCAGCAGTGATTCCGGGACAGGTTGGGACGAGCAGTACTTC
CDR3 protein: CASSDSGTGWDEQYF

V gene: TRBV20-1
J gene: TRBJ1-2
D gene: TRBD1
CDR3 length: 13
clone size: few
CDR3 DNA: TGCAGTGCTACGGACAGGGGTGGGGATGGCTACACCTTC
CDR3 protein: CSATDRGGDGYTF

V gene: TRBV28
J gene: TRBJ2-7
D gene: NA
CDR3 length: 14
clone size: few
CDR3 DNA: TGTGCCAGCAGTCAATTCCGGAGGAGCTACGAGCAGTACTTC
CDR3 protein: CASSQFRRSYEQYF

V gene: TRBV20-1
J gene: TRBJ2-7
D gene: NA
CDR3 length: 13
clone size: NA
CDR3 DNA: TGCAGTGCTAGAGTACCGTACTCCTACGAGCAGTACTTC
CDR3 protein: CSARVPYSYEQYF

V gene: TRBV12-5
J gene: TRBJ2-3
D gene: NA
CDR3 length: 15
clone size: once
CDR3 DNA: TGTGCTAGTGGCCAAGGACTGGCAATATCAGATACGCAGTATTTT
CDR3 protein: CASGQGLAISDTQYF

V gene: TRBV28
J gene: TRBJ2-5
D gene: NA
CDR3 length: 15
clone size: NA
CDR3 DNA: TGTGCCAGCAGTTTATCCCCGGGCACGGCGGAGACCCAGTACTTC
CDR3 protein: CASSLSPGTAETQYF

V gene: TRBV7-3
J gene: TRBJ1-1
D gene: NA
CDR3 length: 17
clone size: NA
CDR3 DNA: TGTGCCAGCAGCTCGACAGGAGGGGGTTTGGGGGTGGTTGAAGCTTTCTTT
CDR3 protein: CASSSTGGGLGVVEAFF

V gene: TRBV7-2
J gene: TRBJ2-2
D gene: TRBD2
CDR3 length: 16
clone size: many
CDR3 DNA: TGTGCCAGCAGCGAACCGGGACTAGCGGTTACCGGGGAGCTGTTTTTT
CDR3 protein: CASSEPGLAVTGELFF

V gene: TRBV5-1
J gene: TRBJ1-2
D gene: NA
CDR3 length: 13
clone size: many
CDR3 DNA: TGCGCCAGCAGCCGGACGGCTAACTATGGCTACACCTTC
CDR3 protein: CASSRTANYGYTF

V gene: TRBV7-8
J gene: TRBJ1-1
D gene: NA
CDR3 length: 17
clone size: few
CDR3 DNA: TGTGCCAGCAGCTCATCACGCCGGGGAGGAATGAACACTGAAGCTTTCTTT
CDR3 protein: CASSSSRRGGMNTEAFF

V gene: TRBV6-1
J gene: TRBJ1-1
D gene: NA
CDR3 length: 14
clone size: few
CDR3 DNA: TGTGCCAGCAGTTTACAGCCCATGAACACTGAAGCTTTCTTT
CDR3 protein: CASSLQPMNTEAFF

V gene: TRBV5-1
J gene: TRBJ1-2
D gene: TRBD1
CDR3 length: 15
clone size: many
CDR3 DNA: TGCGCCAGCAGCTTGGTAGGAGGGGGCGACTATGGCTACACCTTC
CDR3 protein: CASSLVGGGDYGYTF

V gene: TRBV20-1
J gene: TRBJ2-5
D gene: NA
CDR3 length: 12
clone size: few
CDR3 DNA: TGCAGTGCTAGCATTGGGGAAGAGACCCAGTACTTC
CDR3 protein: CSASIGEETQYF

V gene: TRBV5-1
J gene: TRBJ2-2
D gene: TRBD1
CDR3 length: 19
clone size: NA
CDR3 DNA: TGCGCCAGCAGCTCTTCCGGGACAGGGGGCGCGGACTGGACCGGGGAGCTGTTTTTT
CDR3 protein: CASSSSGTGGADWTGELFF

V gene: TRBV24-1
J gene: TRBJ2-7
D gene: NA
CDR3 length: 18
clone size: few
CDR3 DNA: TGTGCCACCAGTGATCCCCGAGGGGTGGCCGCGGCCTCCTACGAGCAGTACTTC
CDR3 protein: CATSDPRGVAAASYEQYF

V gene: TRBV12-3/TRBV12-4
J gene: TRBJ2-1
D gene: NA
CDR3 length: 16
clone size: many
CDR3 DNA: TGTGCCAGCAGTTTAGGACCACCTTGGGCCTACAATGAGCAGTTCTTC
CDR3 protein: CASSLGPPWAYNEQFF

V gene: TRBV11-1
J gene: TRBJ2-1
D gene: TRBD1
CDR3 length: 15
clone size: NA
CDR3 DNA: TGTGCCAGCAGCGTAGGAGGACAGGGCTCAATTGAGCAGTTCTTC
CDR3 protein: CASSVGGQGSIEQFF

V gene: TRBV2
J gene: TRBJ2-2
D gene: TRBD1
CDR3 length: 13
clone size: NA
CDR3 DNA: TGTGCCAGCAGTGAGGACAGGACCGGGGAGCTGTTTTTT
CDR3 protein: CASSEDRTGELFF

V gene: TRBV4-1
J gene: TRBJ1-1
D gene: TRBD1
CDR3 length: 18
clone size: few
CDR3 DNA: TGCGCCAGCAGCCAAGTCGTTTGGACAGGGCTCATGAACACTGAAGCTTTCTTT
CDR3 protein: CASSQVVWTGLMNTEAFF

V gene: TRBV13
J gene: TRBJ1-4
D gene: NA
CDR3 length: 16
clone size: few
CDR3 DNA: TGTGCCAGCAGCCTATCCAGGGCCGCAACTAATGAAAAACTGTTTTTT
CDR3 protein: CASSLSRAATNEKLFF

V gene: TRBV6-1
J gene: TRBJ2-1
D gene: NA
CDR3 length: 14
clone size: NA
CDR3 DNA: TGTGCCAGCAGCCTCCCTGGAAGGGGCAACGAGCAGTTCTTC
CDR3 protein: CASSLPGRGNEQFF

V gene: TRBV5-1
J gene: TRBJ1-6
D gene: NA
CDR3 length: 15
clone size: NA
CDR3 DNA: TGCGCCAGCAGGAACGACCCGGGGGTAAATTCACCCCTCCACTTT
CDR3 protein: CASRNDPGVNSPLHF

V gene: TRBV28
J gene: TRBJ1-1
D gene: NA
CDR3 length: 13
clone size: many
CDR3 DNA: TGTGCCAGCAGCGCTACACTGAACACTGAAGCTTTCTTT
CDR3 protein: CASSATLNTEAFF

V gene: TRBV2
J gene: TRBJ1-1
D gene: TRBD1
CDR3 length: 13
clone size: many
CDR3 DNA: TGTGCCAGCATCGGGACAGACCAACCTGAAGCTTTCTTT
CDR3 protein: CASIGTDQPEAFF